This T cell receptor beta chain was profiled in a study of blood T cell repertoires in COVID-19. Study-level information: Acute and convalescent COVID-19 samples came from the United States, Italy and Spain. In each case, the material was cDNA or gDNA derived from T cells, B-cell-depleted T cells, or PBMCs.

This clone was observed a single time. Seattle cases were enrolled at active infection and followed longitudinally. In the authors' workflow: Reference gene primer amplification in the assay estimated nucleated cell counts. Profiling relied on immunoSEQ multiplex PCR, and the TCRdb table lists in-frame clones only, not all of them. The V and J calls and clone size were taken over from that table, and D and trimming were inferred from the DNA. The sample has about 24,000 clones, roughly four fifths seen once. Germline CDR1 and CDR2: KGHDR and SFDVKD. The CDR3 is made up of 12 amino acids. Trimming removed 5 bases from V and 5 bases from J, with 5 bases in between.

This TCR came from a woman between 65 and 79 years old with COVID-19, enrolled during active disease. Specimen: peripheral blood. The V and J genes are TRBV24-1 and TRBJ2-2; D is possibly TRBD2 (5 bases). The CDR3 protein is CATSGGTGELFF. In nucleotides, the CDR3 is TGTGCCACCAGTGGCGGGACCGGGGAGCTGTTTTTT.